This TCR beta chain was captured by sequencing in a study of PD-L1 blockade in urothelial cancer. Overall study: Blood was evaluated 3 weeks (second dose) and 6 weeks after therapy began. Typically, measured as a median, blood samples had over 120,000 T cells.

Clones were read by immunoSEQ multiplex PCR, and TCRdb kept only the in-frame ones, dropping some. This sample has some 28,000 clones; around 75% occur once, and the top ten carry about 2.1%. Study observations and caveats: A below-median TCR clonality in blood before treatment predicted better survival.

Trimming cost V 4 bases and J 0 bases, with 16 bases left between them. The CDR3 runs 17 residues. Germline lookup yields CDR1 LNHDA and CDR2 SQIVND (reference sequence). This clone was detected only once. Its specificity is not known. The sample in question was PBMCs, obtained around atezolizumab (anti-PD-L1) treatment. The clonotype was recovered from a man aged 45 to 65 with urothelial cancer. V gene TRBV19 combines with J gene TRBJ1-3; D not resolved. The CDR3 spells CASSSIILGRSGNTIYF. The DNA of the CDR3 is TGTGCCAGTAGTAGTATAATCCTGGGCCGCTCTGGAAACACCATATATTTT.